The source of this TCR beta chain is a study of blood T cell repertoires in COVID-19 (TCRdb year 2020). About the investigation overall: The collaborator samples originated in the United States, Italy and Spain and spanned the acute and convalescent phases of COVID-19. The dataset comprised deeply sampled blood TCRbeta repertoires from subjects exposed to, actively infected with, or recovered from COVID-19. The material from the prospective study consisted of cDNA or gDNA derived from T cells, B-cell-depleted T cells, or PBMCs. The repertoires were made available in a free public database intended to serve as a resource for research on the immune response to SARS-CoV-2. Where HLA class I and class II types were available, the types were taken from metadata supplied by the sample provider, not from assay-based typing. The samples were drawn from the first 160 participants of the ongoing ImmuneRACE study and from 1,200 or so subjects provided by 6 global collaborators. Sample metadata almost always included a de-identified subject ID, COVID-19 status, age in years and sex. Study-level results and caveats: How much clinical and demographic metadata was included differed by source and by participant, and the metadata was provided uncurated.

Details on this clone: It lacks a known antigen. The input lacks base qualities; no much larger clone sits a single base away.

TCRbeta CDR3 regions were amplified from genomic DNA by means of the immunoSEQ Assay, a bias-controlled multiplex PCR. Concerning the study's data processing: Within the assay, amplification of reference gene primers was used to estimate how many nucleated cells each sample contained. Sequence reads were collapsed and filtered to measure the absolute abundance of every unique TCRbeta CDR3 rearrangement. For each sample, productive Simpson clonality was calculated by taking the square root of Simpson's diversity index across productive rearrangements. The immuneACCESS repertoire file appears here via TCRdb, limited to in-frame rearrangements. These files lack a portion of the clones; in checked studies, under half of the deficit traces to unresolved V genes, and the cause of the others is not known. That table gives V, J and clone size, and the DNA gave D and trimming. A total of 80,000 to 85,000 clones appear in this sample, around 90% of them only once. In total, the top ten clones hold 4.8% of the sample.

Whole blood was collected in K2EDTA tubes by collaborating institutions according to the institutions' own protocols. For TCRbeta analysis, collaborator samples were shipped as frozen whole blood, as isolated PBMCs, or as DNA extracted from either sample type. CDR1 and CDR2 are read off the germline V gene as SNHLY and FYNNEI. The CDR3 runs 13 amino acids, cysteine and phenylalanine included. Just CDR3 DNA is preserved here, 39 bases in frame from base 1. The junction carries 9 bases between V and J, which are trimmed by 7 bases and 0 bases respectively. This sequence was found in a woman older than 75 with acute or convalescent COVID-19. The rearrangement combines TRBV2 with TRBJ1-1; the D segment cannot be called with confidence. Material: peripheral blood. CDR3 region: CASTTNLNTEAFF. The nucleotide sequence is TGTGCCAGCACAACAAATTTGAACACTGAAGCTTTCTTT.